This T cell receptor (beta chain) was sequenced for a study of regulatory T cells in long-lasting Graves disease. CDR1 is MDHEN, CDR2 SYDVKM, per germline. The CDR3 contains 14 residues. V was pared by 5 bases and J by 2 bases, with 10 bases between. Study-level points and caveats: Because few samples were included, accuracy may have been lower. Persistent Graves' cases showed lower TCR diversity than newly diagnosed cases.

Time point specified: persistent/refractory GD, antithyroid drugs over 5 years with positive TRAb. PBMCs provided the RNA from which the TCR library was made. Building the TCR beta libraries relied on iRepertoire HTBI primers, and CDR3 regions underwent Arm-PCR. TCRdb fed the multiplex PCR reads into MiXCR, producing one record per CDR3 protein. The sample includes about 660,000 distinct CDR3 sequences, 25% to 35% of them seen just once. This clonotype was observed a handful of times. Its cognate antigen is unknown. This TCR derives from a female donor with Graves disease. V usage is TRBV28 and J usage is TRBJ1-3; the D is unclear. Sequences were derived from peripheral blood mononuclear cells (PBMCs), sampled when the disease was refractory, from a patient treated with antithyroid drugs. CDR3 sequence (DNA): TGTGCCAGCAGTGGCCGGGGTACTGGAAACACCATATATTTT. Translation gives CASSGRGTGNTIYF.